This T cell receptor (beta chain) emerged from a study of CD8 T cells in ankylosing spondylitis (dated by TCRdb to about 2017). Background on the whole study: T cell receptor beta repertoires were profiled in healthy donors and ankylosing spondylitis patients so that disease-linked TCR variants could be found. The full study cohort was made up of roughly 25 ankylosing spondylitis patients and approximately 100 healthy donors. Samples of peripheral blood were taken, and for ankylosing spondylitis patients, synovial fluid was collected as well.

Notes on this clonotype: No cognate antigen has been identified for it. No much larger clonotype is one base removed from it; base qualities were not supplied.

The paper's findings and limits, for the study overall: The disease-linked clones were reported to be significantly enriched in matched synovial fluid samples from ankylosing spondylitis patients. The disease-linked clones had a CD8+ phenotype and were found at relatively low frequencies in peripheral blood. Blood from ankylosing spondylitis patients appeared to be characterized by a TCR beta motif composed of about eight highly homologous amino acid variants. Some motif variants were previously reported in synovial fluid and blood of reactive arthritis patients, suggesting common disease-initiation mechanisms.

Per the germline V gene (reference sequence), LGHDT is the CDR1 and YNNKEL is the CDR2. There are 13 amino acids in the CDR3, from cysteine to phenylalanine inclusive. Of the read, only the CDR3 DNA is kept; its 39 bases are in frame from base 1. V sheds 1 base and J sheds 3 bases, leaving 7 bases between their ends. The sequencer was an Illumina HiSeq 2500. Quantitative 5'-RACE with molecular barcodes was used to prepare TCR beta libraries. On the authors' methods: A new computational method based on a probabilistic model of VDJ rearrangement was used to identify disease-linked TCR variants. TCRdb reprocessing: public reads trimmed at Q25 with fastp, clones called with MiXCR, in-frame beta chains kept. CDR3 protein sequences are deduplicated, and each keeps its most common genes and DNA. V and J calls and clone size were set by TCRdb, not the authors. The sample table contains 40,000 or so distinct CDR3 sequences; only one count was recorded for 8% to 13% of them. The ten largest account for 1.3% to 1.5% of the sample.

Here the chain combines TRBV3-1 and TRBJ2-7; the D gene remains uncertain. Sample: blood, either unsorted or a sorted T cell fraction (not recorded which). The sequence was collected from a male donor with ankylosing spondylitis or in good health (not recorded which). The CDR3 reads CASSQVASYEQYF. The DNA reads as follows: TGTGCCAGCAGCCAAGTTGCCAGCTACGAGCAGTACTTC.